This T cell receptor (beta chain) was recorded in a study of T cell clones after liver transplantation. V shed 5 bases and J shed 0 bases, with 14 bases lying between them. Per germline, CDR1 SGHRS and CDR2 YFSETQ. CDR3 length: 15 residues. Data came from immunoSEQ multiplex PCR; TCRdb stores just in-frame clones and leaves some out. This sample carries around 75,000 clones, roughly 80% of them seen once, and the ten largest clones take more than 2%. The TCR originated in a human patient who received a liver transplant. Some of the T cells might come from the graft donor. The V call is TRBV5-1, the J call TRBJ1-2; the D is unclear. Sequencing used CD4+ T cells from blood, obtained less than 50 months after liver transplant. DNA for the CDR3: TGCGCCAGCAGTAGGTCTGGGGAGGCTAACTATGGCTACACCTTC. Its translation: CASSRSGEANYGYTF.